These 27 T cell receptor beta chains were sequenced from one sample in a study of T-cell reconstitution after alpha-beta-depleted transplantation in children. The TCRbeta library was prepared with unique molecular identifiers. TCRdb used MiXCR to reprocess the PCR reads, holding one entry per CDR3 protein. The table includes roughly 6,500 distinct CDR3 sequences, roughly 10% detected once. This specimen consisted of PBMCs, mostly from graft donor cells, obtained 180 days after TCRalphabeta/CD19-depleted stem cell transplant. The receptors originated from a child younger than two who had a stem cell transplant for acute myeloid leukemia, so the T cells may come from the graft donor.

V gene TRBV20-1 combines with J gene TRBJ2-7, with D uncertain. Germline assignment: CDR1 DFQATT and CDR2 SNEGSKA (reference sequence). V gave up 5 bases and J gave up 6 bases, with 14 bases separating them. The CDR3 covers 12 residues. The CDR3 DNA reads TGCAGTGCTGGTAAGGGATCAGGCGAGCAGTACTTC. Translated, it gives CSAGKGSGEQYF.

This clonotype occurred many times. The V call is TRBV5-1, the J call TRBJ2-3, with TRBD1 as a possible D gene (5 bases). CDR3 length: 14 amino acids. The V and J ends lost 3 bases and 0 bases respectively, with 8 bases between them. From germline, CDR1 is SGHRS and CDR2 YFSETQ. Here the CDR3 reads CASSSDRSTDTQYF. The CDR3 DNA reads TGCGCCAGCAGCTCAGACAGAAGCACAGATACGCAGTATTTT.

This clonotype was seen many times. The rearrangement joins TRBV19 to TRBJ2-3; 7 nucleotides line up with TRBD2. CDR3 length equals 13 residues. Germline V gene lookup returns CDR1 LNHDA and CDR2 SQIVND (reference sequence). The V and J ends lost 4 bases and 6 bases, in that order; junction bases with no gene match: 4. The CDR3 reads CASSTPGRDTQYF. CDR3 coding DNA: TGTGCCAGTAGTACCCCCGGGAGGGATACGCAGTATTTT.

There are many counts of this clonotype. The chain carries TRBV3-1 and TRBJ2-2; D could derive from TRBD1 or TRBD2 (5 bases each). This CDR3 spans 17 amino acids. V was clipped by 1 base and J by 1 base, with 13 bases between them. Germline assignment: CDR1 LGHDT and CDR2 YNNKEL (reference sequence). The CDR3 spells CASSQAGYQGNTGELFF. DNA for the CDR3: TGTGCCAGCAGCCAAGCGGGGTACCAGGGGAACACCGGGGAGCTGTTTTTT.

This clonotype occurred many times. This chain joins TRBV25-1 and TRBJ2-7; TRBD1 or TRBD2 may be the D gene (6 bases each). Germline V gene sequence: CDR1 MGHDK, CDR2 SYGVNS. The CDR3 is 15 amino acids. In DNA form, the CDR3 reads TGTGCGAGAAGGGGGGACATCACGTTCGGGGTAGATCGGTACTTC. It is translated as CARRGDITFGVDRYF.

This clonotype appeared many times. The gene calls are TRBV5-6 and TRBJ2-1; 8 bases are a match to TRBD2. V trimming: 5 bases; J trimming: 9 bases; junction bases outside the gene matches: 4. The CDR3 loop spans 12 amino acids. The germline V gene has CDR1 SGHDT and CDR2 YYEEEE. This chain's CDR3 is CASRTGLAEQFF. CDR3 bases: TGTGCCAGCAGGACCGGACTAGCTGAGCAGTTCTTC. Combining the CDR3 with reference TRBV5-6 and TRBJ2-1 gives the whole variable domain DAGVTQSPTHLIKTRGQQVTLRCSPKSGHDTVSWYQQALGQGPQFIFQYYEEEERQRGNFPDRFSGHQFPNYSSELNVNALLLGDSALYLCASRTGLAEQFFGPGTRLTVL.

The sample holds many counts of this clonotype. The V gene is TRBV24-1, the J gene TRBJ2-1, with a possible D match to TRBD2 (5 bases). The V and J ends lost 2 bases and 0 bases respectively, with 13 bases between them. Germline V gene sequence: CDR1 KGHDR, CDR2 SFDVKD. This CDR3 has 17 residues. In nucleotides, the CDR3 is TGTGCCACCAGTGATTCGGGCCCTGGGAGCTCCTACAATGAGCAGTTCTTC. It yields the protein CATSDSGPGSSYNEQFF.

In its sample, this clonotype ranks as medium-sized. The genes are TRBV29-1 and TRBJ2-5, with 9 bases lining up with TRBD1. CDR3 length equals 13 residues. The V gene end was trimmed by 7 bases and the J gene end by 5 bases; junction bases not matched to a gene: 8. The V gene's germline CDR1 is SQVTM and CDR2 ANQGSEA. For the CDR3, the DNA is TGCAGCGCTCGGACAGGGGCTGGGGAGACCCAGTACTTC. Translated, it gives CSARTGAGETQYF.

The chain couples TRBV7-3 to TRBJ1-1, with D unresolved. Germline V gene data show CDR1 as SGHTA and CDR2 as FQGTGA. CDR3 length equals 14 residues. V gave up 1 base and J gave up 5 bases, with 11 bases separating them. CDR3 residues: CASSLNPGGTEAFF. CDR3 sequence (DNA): TGTGCCAGCAGCTTAAACCCAGGAGGGACTGAAGCTTTCTTT.

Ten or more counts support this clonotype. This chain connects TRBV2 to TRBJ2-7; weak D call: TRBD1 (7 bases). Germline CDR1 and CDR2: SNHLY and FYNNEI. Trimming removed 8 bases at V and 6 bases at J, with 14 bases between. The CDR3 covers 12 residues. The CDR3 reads CASSPGDSEQYF. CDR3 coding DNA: TGTGCCAGCTCCCCGGGGGACAGCGAGCAGTACTTC.

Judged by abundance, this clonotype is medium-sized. CDR3 sequence reads: CASSPPTIDEQFF. CDR3 DNA: TGTGCCAGCTCACCACCGACCATCGATGAGCAGTTCTTC. This chain connects TRBV18 to TRBJ2-1; no reliable D call. The germline V gene encodes CDR1 KGHSH and CDR2 LQKENI. This CDR3 is built from 13 residues. V lost 0 bases, J lost 8 bases, and 8 bases lay in between.

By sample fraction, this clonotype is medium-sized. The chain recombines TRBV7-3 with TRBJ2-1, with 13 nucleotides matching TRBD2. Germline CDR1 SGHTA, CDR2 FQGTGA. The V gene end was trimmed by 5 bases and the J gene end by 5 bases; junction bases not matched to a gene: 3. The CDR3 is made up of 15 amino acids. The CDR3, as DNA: TGTGCCAGCAGCCCAGGACTAGCGGGAGACAATGAGCAGTTCTTC. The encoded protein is CASSPGLAGDNEQFF.

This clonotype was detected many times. The CDR3: CASSDSGQYNQPQHF. CDR3 sequence (DNA): TGTGCCAGCAGCGACTCTGGGCAATACAATCAGCCCCAGCATTTT. The chain combines TRBV25-1 with TRBJ1-5, with D uncertain. CDR1 and CDR2 (germline): MGHDK, SYGVNS. The V end was cut by 6 bases, the J end by 3 bases, with 15 bases between. CDR3 length: 15 amino acids.

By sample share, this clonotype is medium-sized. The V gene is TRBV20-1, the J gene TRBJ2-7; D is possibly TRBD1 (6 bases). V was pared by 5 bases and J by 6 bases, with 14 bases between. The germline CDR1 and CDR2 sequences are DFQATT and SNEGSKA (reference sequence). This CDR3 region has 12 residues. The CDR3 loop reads CSAETGTSEQYF. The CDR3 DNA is TGCAGTGCTGAAACAGGGACCTCCGAGCAGTACTTC.

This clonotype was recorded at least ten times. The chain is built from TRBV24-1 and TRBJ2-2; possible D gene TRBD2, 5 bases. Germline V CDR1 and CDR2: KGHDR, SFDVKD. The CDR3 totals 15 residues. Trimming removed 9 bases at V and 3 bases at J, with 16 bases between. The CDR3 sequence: CATSLSGVDTGELFF. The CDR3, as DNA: TGTGCCACCTCGCTTTCCGGGGTGGACACCGGGGAGCTGTTTTTT.

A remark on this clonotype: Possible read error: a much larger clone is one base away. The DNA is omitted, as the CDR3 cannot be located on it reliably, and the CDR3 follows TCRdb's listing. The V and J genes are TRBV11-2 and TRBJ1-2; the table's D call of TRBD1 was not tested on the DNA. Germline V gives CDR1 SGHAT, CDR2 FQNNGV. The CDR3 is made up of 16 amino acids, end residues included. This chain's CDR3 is CASSLVGQGSNYGDTF.

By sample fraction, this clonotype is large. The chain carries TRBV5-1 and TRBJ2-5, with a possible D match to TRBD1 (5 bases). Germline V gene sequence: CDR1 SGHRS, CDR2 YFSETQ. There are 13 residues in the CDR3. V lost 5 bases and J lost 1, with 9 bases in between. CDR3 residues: CASRPDSQETQYF. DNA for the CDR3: TGCGCCAGCAGACCCGACAGCCAAGAGACCCAGTACTTC.

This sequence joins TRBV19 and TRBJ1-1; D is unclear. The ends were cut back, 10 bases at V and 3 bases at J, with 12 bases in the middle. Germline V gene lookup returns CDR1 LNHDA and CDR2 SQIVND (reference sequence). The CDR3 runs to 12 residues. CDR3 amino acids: CATGQEHTEAFF. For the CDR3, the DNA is TGTGCCACTGGTCAAGAACACACTGAAGCTTTCTTT. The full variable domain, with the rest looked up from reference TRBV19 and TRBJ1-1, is DGGITQSPKYLFRKEGQNVTLSCEQNLNHDAMYWYRQDPGQGLRLIYYSQIVNDFQKGDIAEGYSVSREKKESFPLTVTSAQKNPTAFYLCATGQEHTEAFFGQGTRLTVV.

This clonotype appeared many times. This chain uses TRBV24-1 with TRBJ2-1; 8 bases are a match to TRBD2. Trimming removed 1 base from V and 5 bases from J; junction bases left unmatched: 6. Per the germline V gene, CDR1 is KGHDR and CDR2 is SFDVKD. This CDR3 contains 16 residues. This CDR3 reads CATSDLRRAGDNEQFF. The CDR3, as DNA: TGTGCCACCAGTGATTTAAGACGAGCGGGGGACAATGAGCAGTTCTTC.

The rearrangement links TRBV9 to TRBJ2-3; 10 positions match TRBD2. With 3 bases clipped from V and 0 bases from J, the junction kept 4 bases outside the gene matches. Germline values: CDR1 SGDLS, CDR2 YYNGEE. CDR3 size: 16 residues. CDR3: CASSALTSGSTDTQYF. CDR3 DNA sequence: TGTGCCAGCAGCGCCTTGACTAGCGGGAGCACAGATACGCAGTATTTT.

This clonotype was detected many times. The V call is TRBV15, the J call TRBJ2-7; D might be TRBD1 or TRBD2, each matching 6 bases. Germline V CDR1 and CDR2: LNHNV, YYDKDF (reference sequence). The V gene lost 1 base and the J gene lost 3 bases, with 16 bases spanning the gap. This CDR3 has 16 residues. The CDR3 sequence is CATSRGGGRGGYEQYF. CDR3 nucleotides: TGTGCCACCAGCAGAGGGGGTGGCAGGGGAGGCTACGAGCAGTACTTC.

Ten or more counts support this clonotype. The CDR3 nucleotides are TGCGCCAGCAGCTGGAGGACTAGCGGGAGAACAGATACGCAGTATTTT. Its translation: CASSWRTSGRTDTQYF. The chain joins TRBV5-1 to TRBJ2-3, with 13 bases lining up with TRBD2. V shed 3 bases, J shed 3 bases, and the junction held 4 bases outside the gene matches. CDR1 is SGHRS, CDR2 YFSETQ, per germline. The CDR3 covers 16 residues.

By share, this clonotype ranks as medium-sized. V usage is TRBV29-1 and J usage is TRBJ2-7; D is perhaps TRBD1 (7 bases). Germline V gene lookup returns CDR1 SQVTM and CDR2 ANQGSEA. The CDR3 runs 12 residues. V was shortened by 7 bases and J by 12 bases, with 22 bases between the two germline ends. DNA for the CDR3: TGCAGCGCCGCGCTGGGAGGTGACAGGGTGTACTTC. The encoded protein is CSAALGGDRVYF.

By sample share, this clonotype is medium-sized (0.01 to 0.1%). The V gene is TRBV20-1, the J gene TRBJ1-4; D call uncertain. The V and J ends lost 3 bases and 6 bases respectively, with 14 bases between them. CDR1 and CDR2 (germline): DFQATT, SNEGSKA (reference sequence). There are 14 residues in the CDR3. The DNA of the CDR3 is TGCAGTGCTAGTTCGAGGACGTCGGATGAAAAACTGTTTTTT. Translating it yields CSASSRTSDEKLFF.

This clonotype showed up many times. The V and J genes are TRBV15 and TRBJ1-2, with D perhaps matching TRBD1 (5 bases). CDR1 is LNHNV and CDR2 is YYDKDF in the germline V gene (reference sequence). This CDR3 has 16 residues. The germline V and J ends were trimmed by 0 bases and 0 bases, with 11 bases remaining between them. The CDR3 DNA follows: TGTGCCACCAGCAGAGATTATGGGACTTCTAACTATGGCTACACCTTC. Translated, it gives CATSRDYGTSNYGYTF.

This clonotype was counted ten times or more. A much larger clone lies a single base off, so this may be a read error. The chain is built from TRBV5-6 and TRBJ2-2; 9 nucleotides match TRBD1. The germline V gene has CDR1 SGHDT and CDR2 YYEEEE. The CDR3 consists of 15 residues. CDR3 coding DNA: TGTGTCAGCAGCTTACGGGACAGGGCTCTCGGGGAGCTGTTTTTT. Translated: CVSSLRDRALGELFF.

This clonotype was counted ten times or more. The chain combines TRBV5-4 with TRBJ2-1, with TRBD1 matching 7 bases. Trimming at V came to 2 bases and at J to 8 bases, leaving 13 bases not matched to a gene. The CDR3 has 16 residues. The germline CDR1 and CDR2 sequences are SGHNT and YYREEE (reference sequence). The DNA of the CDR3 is TGTGCCAGCAGCTTAACAGGGGTACGAAGGGACGATGAGCAGTTCTTC. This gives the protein CASSLTGVRRDDEQFF.